What follows are 24 T cell receptor beta chains derived from one specimen sequenced in a study of CD8+ T cells in alopecia areata. Treatment denoted: oral pan-JAK inhibitor, 5-10 mg twice daily. Extraction and reverse transcription of RNA yielded cDNA as the sequencing template. Sequenced by immunoSEQ multiplex PCR; TCRdb stores in-frame clones only, minus some. Seen here are more than 200,000 clones, about three fifths observed once, and the top ten hold around 4%. Source: CD4+ T cells sorted from blood, taken at week 4, from a patient treated with tofacitinib. The receptors were gathered from a human donor with alopecia areata.

The rearrangement uses TRBV7-2 and TRBJ2-3; tentative D call: TRBD1 (6 bases). Trimming cost V 5 bases and J 7 bases, with 7 bases left between them. The CDR3 is made up of 11 amino acids. The germline CDR1 and CDR2 sequences are SGHTA and FQGNSA. The DNA for the CDR3 is TGTGCCAGCAGCCGGGACAATACGCAGTATTTT. Encoded protein: CASSRDNTQYF.

The chain joins TRBV5-6 to TRBJ2-7, with TRBD2 matching over 7 bases. This CDR3 comprises 13 residues. Germline loops: CDR1 SGHDT, CDR2 YYEEEE. V was clipped by 4 bases and J by 2 bases; unmatched bases: 3. This CDR3 reads CASSTGLAYEQYF. CDR3 bases: TGTGCCAGCAGCACCGGACTAGCCTACGAGCAGTACTTC.

The chain couples TRBV29-1 to TRBJ2-2, with D hard to call. Trimming stripped 6 bases from V and 1 base from J, with 12 bases between. CDR1 SQVTM and CDR2 ANQGSEA come from the germline V gene. The CDR3 consists of 14 residues. The CDR3 coding sequence is TGCAGCGTGGTCGGTCAACTGAACACCGGGGAGCTGTTTTTT. This codes for CSVVGQLNTGELFF.

This clone was counted a single time. V gene TRBV6-5 combines with J gene TRBJ2-2, with D maybe TRBD2 (5 bases). CDR1 and CDR2 from the germline V gene are MNHEY and SVGAGI. The CDR3 loop spans 14 amino acids. Trimming took 5 bases from V and 9 from J, leaving 16 bases between them. The DNA for the CDR3 is TGTGCCAGCAGTCCCGGAACAGCGGAGAGGGAGCTGTTTTTT. It encodes CASSPGTAERELFF.

Comments on this clone: The identical CDR3 is also encoded by other nucleotide sequences in the sample. V gene TRBV5-1 combines with J gene TRBJ1-6; 8 bases agree with TRBD1. CDR3 size: 14 residues. With 4 bases clipped from V and 6 bases from J, the junction kept 3 bases outside the gene matches. CDR1 and CDR2 (germline): SGHRS, YFSETQ. The CDR3 nucleotides are TGCGCCAGCAGCGGCGGACAGGGTAATTCACCCCTCCACTTT. Its translation: CASSGGQGNSPLHF.

CDR3 in amino acids: CASSPRGGVETQYF. The DNA of the CDR3 is TGTGCCAGCAGCCCTAGAGGGGGGGTCGAGACCCAGTACTTC. This chain links TRBV11-1 with TRBJ2-5; TRBD2 might be the D (7 bases). The V end was cut by 5 bases, the J end by 5 bases, with 15 bases between. This CDR3 spans 14 amino acids. Germline V gene lookup returns CDR1 SGHAT and CDR2 FQDESV (reference sequence). The whole variable domain, remainder taken from reference TRBV11-1 and TRBJ2-5, is EAEVAQSPRYKITEKSQAVAFWCDPISGHATLYWYRQILGQGPELLVQFQDESVVDDSQLPKDRFSAERLKGVDSTLKIQPAELGDSAMYLCASSPRGGVETQYFGPGTRLLVL.

The rearrangement links TRBV30 to TRBJ1-1; D might be TRBD1 (5 bases). The CDR3 has 11 residues. Trimming left V 3 bases short and J 10 bases short, with 12 bases between. Germline lookup yields CDR1 GTSNPN and CDR2 SVGIG (reference sequence). The CDR3 DNA reads as TGTGCCTGGAGCAGCAGGGTGGGAGCTTTCTTT. Protein: CAWSSRVGAFF.

This chain connects TRBV29-1 to TRBJ2-5; perhaps TRBD2 as D (5 bases). Deletions cut 6 bases from V and 4 bases from J, with 15 bases between. There are 13 residues in the CDR3. Germline values: CDR1 SQVTM, CDR2 ANQGSEA. This CDR3 reads CSVGSGVRETQYF. DNA of the CDR3: TGCAGCGTCGGCTCCGGGGTTAGAGAGACCCAGTACTTC.

As regards this clone: A much larger clone differs from this one at a single base, so this may be a read error. This chain joins TRBV5-4 and TRBJ2-5; D is undetermined. The CDR3 consists of 11 residues. Trimming took 3 bases from V and 1 from J, leaving 1 base between them. Germline V lookup: CDR1 SGHNT, CDR2 YYREEE (reference sequence). This CDR3 reads CASSSQETQYF. The CDR3 DNA sequence: TGTGCCAGCAGCTCCCAAGAGACCCAGTACTTC.

The chain has TRBV4-1 and TRBJ2-3, with TRBD2 matching 11 bases. This CDR3 comprises 16 residues. Trimming removed 2 bases from V and 2 bases from J; junction bases left unmatched: 3. Germline V gene data show CDR1 as MGHRA and CDR2 as YSYEKL. CDR3 nucleotide sequence: TGCGCCAGCAGCCAAAGACTAGCGGGGAACACAGATACGCAGTATTTT. This encodes CASSQRLAGNTDTQYF.

This clone is a singleton in its sample. The genes are TRBV30 and TRBJ2-1; D assignment may be TRBD1 or TRBD2 (5 bases each). Trimming took 0 bases from V and 5 from J, leaving 8 bases between them. The CDR3 extends over 13 amino acids. The germline gives CDR1 GTSNPN, CDR2 SVGIG (reference sequence). The CDR3 sequence is CAWSVRGHNEQFF. Here the CDR3 DNA reads TGTGCCTGGAGTGTAAGGGGACACAATGAGCAGTTCTTC.

CDR3 in DNA: TGTGCCAGCAGCTCCTCGGAGACCCAGTACTTC. Residues: CASSSSETQYF. The gene calls are TRBV7-9 and TRBJ2-5, with unresolved D. This CDR3 comprises 11 residues. In germline, CDR1 is SEHNR, CDR2 FQNEAQ (reference sequence). Deletions cut 4 bases from V and 5 bases from J, with 5 bases between.

The chain joins TRBV29-1 to TRBJ2-1; no firm D call. The V gene lost 3 bases and the J gene lost 7 bases, with 10 bases spanning the gap. This CDR3 contains 12 residues. CDR1 is SQVTM, CDR2 ANQGSEA, per germline. This CDR3 is CSVDPLGNEQFF. The CDR3 DNA reads as TGCAGCGTTGATCCCCTCGGGAATGAGCAGTTCTTC.

For the CDR3, the DNA is TGTGCCATCAGTGATGTAGTTAATGAAAAACTGTTTTTT. Its translation is CAISDVVNEKLFF. V usage is TRBV10-3 and J usage is TRBJ1-4, with D unresolved. The CDR3 totals 13 residues. With 3 bases removed from V and 4 bases from J, the gap between germline ends came to 6 bases. CDR1 is ENHRY and CDR2 is SYGVKD in the germline V gene.

The genes are TRBV2 and TRBJ1-5; perhaps TRBD1 as D (6 bases). CDR1 and CDR2 (germline): SNHLY, FYNNEI. Between the trimmed V and J ends, which lost 7 bases and 3 bases, there was a span of 10 bases. The CDR3 is 13 amino acids. The CDR3 bases are TGTGCCAGCAACAGGGAAAACAATCAGCCCCAGCATTTT. Its protein product is CASNRENNQPQHF.

This sequence joins TRBV6-6 and TRBJ1-1; D perhaps matches TRBD1 (5 bases). In germline, CDR1 is MNHNY, CDR2 SVGAGI (reference sequence). The CDR3 sequence is 14 residues long. Trimming cost V 5 bases and J 4 bases, with 14 bases left between them. The CDR3 protein is CASSINRLSTEAFF. The CDR3 DNA reads TGTGCCAGCAGTATCAACAGGCTAAGCACTGAAGCTTTCTTT.

As to this clone: A much larger clone is a single base away; this may be a read error. The chain combines TRBV7-9 with TRBJ2-2; D call uncertain. V shed 2 bases and J shed 3 bases, with 1 base lying between them. CDR1 is SEHNR and CDR2 is FQNEAQ in the germline V gene (reference sequence). The CDR3 consists of 12 residues. CDR3 coding DNA: TGTGCCAGCAGCTTATACACCGGGGAGCTGTTTTTT. It is translated as CASSLYTGELFF. The entire variable domain, with the rest obtained from reference TRBV7-9 and TRBJ2-2, is as follows: DTGVSQNPRHKITKRGQNVTFRCDPISEHNRLYWYRQTLGQGPEFLTYFQNEAQLEKSRLLSDRFSAERPKGSFSTLEIQRTEQGDSAMYLCASSLYTGELFFGEGSRLTVL.

The rearrangement uses TRBV7-2 and TRBJ1-2, with 8 bases identical to TRBD1. With 5 bases clipped from V and 0 bases from J, the junction kept 8 bases outside the gene matches. This CDR3 region has 16 residues. Germline CDR1 is SGHTA and CDR2 is FQGNSA. CDR3: CASSPDRGRANYGYTF. For the CDR3, the DNA is TGTGCCAGCAGCCCAGACAGGGGTAGAGCTAACTATGGCTACACCTTC.

This chain joins TRBV30 and TRBJ1-2; D remains ambiguous. The CDR3 is 17 amino acids. Germline assignment: CDR1 GTSNPN and CDR2 SVGIG (reference sequence). V was shortened by 3 bases and J by 2 bases, with 22 bases between the two germline ends. CDR3: CAWRSGLISRANYGYTF. The DNA of the CDR3 is TGTGCCTGGAGATCTGGACTGATCTCTCGGGCCAACTATGGCTACACCTTC.

The V and J genes are TRBV30 and TRBJ2-1; unclear D gene. The CDR3 sequence is 11 residues long. Looked up from germline, CDR1 is GTSNPN and CDR2 is SVGIG (reference sequence). Trimming left V 0 bases short and J 15 bases short, with 12 bases between. The CDR3 region has the DNA TGTGCCTGGAGTGTAGGAGCACCCGCGTTCTTC. Protein product: CAWSVGAPAFF.

The genes are TRBV10-3 and TRBJ1-1, with a tentative D call TRBD1 (6 bases). Between the trimmed V and J ends, which lost 4 bases and 8 bases, there was a span of 14 bases. Germline values: CDR1 ENHRY, CDR2 SYGVKD. The CDR3 length is 13 residues. The DNA for the CDR3 is TGTGCCATCAGTGTAGGGGGTAATAGGGAAGCTTTCTTT. The encoded protein is CAISVGGNREAFF.

V usage is TRBV30 and J usage is TRBJ1-1; 9 bases map to TRBD1. Trimming cost V 2 bases and J 3 bases; bases outside gene matches: 4. The length of the CDR3 is 14 residues. Germline values: CDR1 GTSNPN, CDR2 SVGIG (reference sequence). CDR3 protein: CAWSYRGRYTEAFF. CDR3 sequence (DNA): TGTGCCTGGAGTTACAGGGGGCGGTACACTGAAGCTTTCTTT.

The V gene is TRBV27, the J gene TRBJ2-1; 9 bases map to TRBD2. The length of the CDR3 is 15 residues. The germline V gene encodes CDR1 MNHEY and CDR2 SMNVEV (reference sequence). With 5 bases clipped from V and 5 bases from J, the junction kept 7 bases outside the gene matches. The CDR3 DNA is TGTGCCAGCAGTCACCCGGGACTAGCAGACAATGAGCAGTTCTTC. Residues: CASSHPGLADNEQFF.

This chain links TRBV5-1 with TRBJ2-5; D call uncertain. Per the germline V gene, CDR1 is SGHRS and CDR2 is YFSETQ. V dropped 2 bases and J dropped 2 bases, with 7 bases sitting between them. The CDR3 has 13 amino acids. CDR3 sequence reads: CASSLLVQETQYF. The DNA of the CDR3 is TGCGCCAGCAGCTTATTAGTACAAGAGACCCAGTACTTC.